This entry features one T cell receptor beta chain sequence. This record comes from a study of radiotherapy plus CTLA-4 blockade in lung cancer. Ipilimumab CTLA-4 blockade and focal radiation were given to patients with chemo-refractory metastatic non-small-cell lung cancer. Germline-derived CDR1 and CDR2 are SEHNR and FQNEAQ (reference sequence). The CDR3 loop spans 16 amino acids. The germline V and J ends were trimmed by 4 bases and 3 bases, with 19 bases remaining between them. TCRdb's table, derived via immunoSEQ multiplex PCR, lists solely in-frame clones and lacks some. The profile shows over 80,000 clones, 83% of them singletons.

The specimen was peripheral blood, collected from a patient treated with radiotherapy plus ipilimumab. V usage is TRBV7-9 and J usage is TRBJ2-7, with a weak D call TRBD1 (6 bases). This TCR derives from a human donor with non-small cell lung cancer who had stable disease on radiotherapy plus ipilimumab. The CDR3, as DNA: TGTGCCAGCAGCTCCAACAAAGCGGACAGTCACTACGAGCAGTACTTC. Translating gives CASSSNKADSHYEQYF.